This entry lists 29 T cell receptor beta chains sequenced from one sample in a study of T cells in tuberculosis. This table comes from immunoSEQ multiplex PCR, and its TCRdb copy is limited to in-frame clones, with some not included. The sample holds more than 40,000 clones, roughly 94% seen once. Sequences were obtained from PBMCs. These receptors originate from a donor between 10 and 35 years old with latent tuberculosis or without tuberculosis infection. Some clones in this sample may be carry-over from other donors' samples.

This sequence joins TRBV5-1 and TRBJ2-5; 11 positions match TRBD1. Trimming cost V 4 bases and J 13 bases; bases outside gene matches: 12. The V gene's germline CDR1 is SGHRS and CDR2 YFSETQ. This CDR3 is 14 amino acids long. The CDR3 here is CASSRPDRGQIWYF. CDR3 in DNA: TGCGCCAGCAGCCGCCCGGACAGGGGGCAGATTTGGTACTTC.

The V call is TRBV7-2, the J call TRBJ2-7, with D possibly matching TRBD1 (6 bases). V was cut by 4 bases and J by 5 bases, with 18 bases left in between. The CDR3 contains 15 residues. Germline lookup yields CDR1 SGHTA and CDR2 FQGNSA. The CDR3 DNA reads as TGTGCCAGCAGCTCGAGGGCGTGGGGGCTGGACGAGCAGTACTTC. Amino acids: CASSSRAWGLDEQYF.

This clone appeared a single time. The chain is built from TRBV4-1 and TRBJ1-3; a weak D match, TRBD1 (5 bases). The V end was cut by 0 bases, the J end by 4 bases, with 16 bases between. Germline CDR1 and CDR2: MGHRA and YSYEKL. This CDR3 comprises 17 residues. As DNA, the CDR3 is TGCGCCAGCAGCCAAGATGGGCAGGGTTTCTCCGGAAACACCATATATTTT. Translating gives CASSQDGQGFSGNTIYF.

This clone was picked up a small number of times. This chain links TRBV7-8 with TRBJ2-7; the D is unclear. This CDR3 has 11 amino acids. Trimming stripped 0 bases from V and 7 bases from J, with 4 bases between. Germline V gene data show CDR1 as SGHVS and CDR2 as FQNEAQ. This CDR3 reads CASSLAQEQYF. DNA for the CDR3: TGTGCCAGCAGCTTAGCACAGGAGCAGTACTTC.

The chain has TRBV15 and TRBJ2-7, with TRBD1 as a possible D gene (5 bases). This CDR3 is 14 amino acids long. V was clipped by 3 bases and J by 3 bases, with 12 bases between them. Germline V gene sequence: CDR1 LNHNV, CDR2 YYDKDF (reference sequence). The CDR3 DNA reads TGTGCCACCAGCAGGGTTACAGGACGCTACGAGCAGTACTTC. Protein sequence: CATSRVTGRYEQYF.

This chain joins TRBV5-1 and TRBJ2-7, with D maybe TRBD2 (6 bases). V lost 4 bases, J lost 3 bases, and 17 bases lay in between. The germline CDR1 and CDR2 sequences are SGHRS and YFSETQ. The CDR3 has 15 amino acids. CDR3 nucleotides: TGCGCCAGCAGCCCAGGGAGGACTACTGGCTACGAGCAGTACTTC. It yields the protein CASSPGRTTGYEQYF.

J is TRBJ2-7 and V is TRBV2; D may be TRBD2 (5 bases). The CDR3 consists of 14 residues. Trimming removed 7 bases from V and 3 bases from J, with 16 bases in between. The germline V gene has CDR1 SNHLY and CDR2 FYNNEI. The CDR3 is CASKWQQGSYEQYF. In DNA form, the CDR3 reads TGTGCCAGCAAATGGCAACAAGGGAGCTACGAGCAGTACTTC.

The chain employs TRBV7-8 and TRBJ1-1; no reliable D call. Germline CDR1 SGHVS, CDR2 FQNEAQ. The CDR3 has 16 residues. V lost 1 base to trimming and J lost 0 bases, with 12 bases between them. In DNA form, the CDR3 reads TGTGCCAGCAGCTTAGGGGCCGGCGTCATGAACACTGAAGCTTTCTTT. The encoded protein is CASSLGAGVMNTEAFF.

This sequence joins TRBV15 and TRBJ2-7; TRBD2 matches at 8 bases. The junction had 21 bases not matched to a gene; V was cut back by 0 bases and J by 2 bases. The CDR3 extends over 21 amino acids. Germline V gives CDR1 LNHNV, CDR2 YYDKDF (reference sequence). The CDR3 loop reads CATSRDDRVEGSRAGAYEQYF. The CDR3 region has the DNA TGTGCCACCAGCAGAGACGATCGAGTGGAGGGGTCACGAGCGGGAGCCTACGAGCAGTACTTC.

The V call is TRBV27, the J call TRBJ2-7; 9 nucleotides line up with TRBD1. The CDR3 runs to 16 residues. CDR1 MNHEY and CDR2 SMNVEV come from the germline V gene (reference sequence). The junction had 9 bases not matched to a gene; V was cut back by 4 bases and J by 2 bases. CDR3 bases: TGTGCCAGCAGTTCTTTGTCCGGGACAGGGACCTACGAGCAGTACTTC. Protein product: CASSSLSGTGTYEQYF.

V and J are TRBV7-2 and TRBJ2-1, with 8 bases aligning to TRBD2. V shed 1 base and J 4 bases; nucleotides not matched to a gene: 9. The CDR3 runs 17 residues. Germline-derived CDR1 and CDR2 are SGHTA and FQGNSA. This chain's CDR3 is CASSLGRLAGGYNEQFF. The CDR3 DNA reads as TGTGCCAGCAGCTTAGGGCGTCTAGCGGGTGGATACAATGAGCAGTTCTTC.

J is TRBJ2-2 and V is TRBV27, with 7 bases that match TRBD2. The CDR3 runs 16 residues. Germline values: CDR1 MNHEY, CDR2 SMNVEV (reference sequence). Trimming cost V 3 bases and J 2 bases; bases outside gene matches: 6. CDR3 bases: TGTGCCAGCAGTTTGAATCCGGGGGGAAACACCGGGGAGCTGTTTTTT. This translates into CASSLNPGGNTGELFF.

The gene calls are TRBV27 and TRBJ2-3; 10 nucleotides agree with TRBD2. Germline trimming cut 2 bases from V and 5 bases from J; bases unmatched to any gene: 13. CDR3 size: 18 residues. In germline, CDR1 is MNHEY, CDR2 SMNVEV (reference sequence). CDR3 loop: CASSLVLAGDQGQDTQYF. As DNA, the CDR3 is TGTGCCAGCAGTTTAGTCCTAGCGGGAGACCAAGGCCAAGATACGCAGTATTTT.

The rearrangement joins TRBV28 to TRBJ2-7; possible D gene TRBD1, 6 bases. The V end lost 6 bases, the J end lost 4 bases, and 16 bases lay between the germline ends. CDR3 size: 14 residues. Germline-derived CDR1 and CDR2 are MDHEN and SYDVKM. This CDR3 is CASRRIGTRYEQYF. CDR3 DNA: TGTGCCAGCAGACGCATCGGGACAAGGTACGAGCAGTACTTC.

The V call is TRBV4-3, the J call TRBJ1-1, with 7 bases that match TRBD1. The trim removed 0 bases at V and 5 bases at J, leaving 6 bases unmatched. CDR3 length: 15 residues. CDR1 and CDR2 (germline): LGHNA, YSLEER. CDR3 DNA sequence: TGCGCCAGCAGCCAAGATTCGGGACAGCTAACTGAAGCTTTCTTT. The encoded protein is CASSQDSGQLTEAFF.

The genes are TRBV19 and TRBJ1-1, with D possibly being TRBD1 (6 bases). This CDR3 has 14 amino acids. Deletions cut 4 bases from V and 10 bases from J, with 19 bases between. The V gene's germline CDR1 is LNHDA and CDR2 SQIVND (reference sequence). The CDR3 protein is CASSTSSGTFGAFF. CDR3 nucleotides: TGTGCCAGTAGTACCTCTTCCGGGACATTCGGAGCTTTCTTT. The entire variable domain, with the rest obtained from reference TRBV19 and TRBJ1-1, is as follows: DGGITQSPKYLFRKEGQNVTLSCEQNLNHDAMYWYRQDPGQGLRLIYYSQIVNDFQKGDIAEGYSVSREKKESFPLTVTSAQKNPTAFYLCASSTSSGTFGAFFGQGTRLTVV.

V usage is TRBV7-2 and J usage is TRBJ1-2; TRBD1 agrees at 8 bases. The V segment lost 7 bases and the J segment 6 bases; nucleotides outside the gene matches: 7. CDR3 length: 13 amino acids. From germline, CDR1 is SGHTA and CDR2 FQGNSA. The CDR3 DNA sequence: TGTGCCAGCACCGAGACAGGGGTCAATGGCTACACCTTC. This translates into CASTETGVNGYTF. The full variable domain, in which reference TRBV7-2 and TRBJ1-2 provide the parts outside the CDR3, is GAGVSQSPSNKVTEKGKDVELRCDPISGHTALYWYRQSLGQGLEFLIYFQGNSAPDKSGLPSDRFSAERTGGSVSTLTIQRTQQEDSAVYLCASTETGVNGYTFGSGTRLTVV.

This clone appeared a single time. This chain joins TRBV4-1 and TRBJ2-7; TRBD2 aligns across 7 bases. CDR3 length: 15 residues. Trimming removed 1 base from V and 3 bases from J; junction bases left unmatched: 6. Germline CDR1 MGHRA, CDR2 YSYEKL. CDR3 nucleotide sequence: TGCGCCAGCAGCCAAGTGAGCGGGGCTGACTACGAGCAGTACTTC. Its translation: CASSQVSGADYEQYF.

The chain uses TRBV4-3 and TRBJ1-1, with TRBD1 identical over 11 bases. Trimming at V came to 7 bases and at J to 4 bases, leaving 8 bases not matched to a gene. The CDR3 runs 15 residues. Germline V CDR1 and CDR2: LGHNA, YSLEER. This CDR3 is CASNQRTGGLTEAFF. The CDR3 nucleotides read TGCGCCAGCAACCAGAGGACAGGGGGCCTCACTGAAGCTTTCTTT.

The chain employs TRBV4-2 and TRBJ2-1, with D unresolved. Trimming stripped 0 bases from V and 0 bases from J, with 15 bases between. CDR1 is LGHNA and CDR2 is YNFKEQ in the germline V gene. This CDR3 region has 18 residues. CDR3 nucleotides: TGTGCCAGCAGCCAAGATTCCTCCGCGTCGAGCTCCTACAATGAGCAGTTCTTC. It is translated as CASSQDSSASSSYNEQFF.

The rearrangement links TRBV19 to TRBJ2-1; 8 nucleotides match TRBD2. V lost 5 bases to trimming and J lost 5 bases; unmatched junction nucleotides: 8. Germline CDR1 LNHDA, CDR2 SQIVND (reference sequence). This CDR3 is built from 15 residues. For the CDR3, the DNA is TGTGCCAGTAGTCCTCGGACTAGCCGGCACAATGAGCAGTTCTTC. Translated: CASSPRTSRHNEQFF.

V and J are TRBV4-3 and TRBJ1-1; 11 nucleotides align to TRBD1. V lost 0 bases to trimming and J lost 4 bases; unmatched junction nucleotides: 4. Germline V gene data show CDR1 as LGHNA and CDR2 as YSLEER. The CDR3 is 16 amino acids. CDR3 sequence reads: CASSQDWGTGGTEAFF. The CDR3, as DNA: TGCGCCAGCAGCCAAGATTGGGGGACAGGGGGCACTGAAGCTTTCTTT.

J is TRBJ2-1 and V is TRBV4-3; D might be TRBD1 (6 bases). Deletions cut 0 bases from V and 9 bases from J, with 9 bases between. The germline V gene has CDR1 LGHNA and CDR2 YSLEER. The CDR3 totals 13 residues. The CDR3 sequence: CASSQDRGIEQFF. DNA for the CDR3: TGCGCCAGCAGCCAAGATAGGGGGATTGAGCAGTTCTTC.

V and J are TRBV2 and TRBJ2-3, with 10 bases identical to TRBD1. V gave up 6 bases and J gave up 8 bases; unmatched junction bases: 5. This CDR3 is built from 13 residues. The germline V gene has CDR1 SNHLY and CDR2 FYNNEI. Written as DNA, the CDR3 is TGTGCCAGCAGGGAACGACAGGGGGCTACGCAGTATTTT. It specifies CASRERQGATQYF.

The J gene is TRBJ1-1, the V gene TRBV28, with D hard to call. The germline V gene encodes CDR1 MDHEN and CDR2 SYDVKM. V lost 6 bases to trimming and J lost 5 bases, with 13 bases between them. The CDR3 consists of 13 residues. CDR3 DNA: TGTGCCAGCAGCCCTAGTGGAAAGACTGAAGCTTTCTTT. It encodes CASSPSGKTEAFF.

This chain connects TRBV19 to TRBJ2-1; D is perhaps TRBD1 (5 bases). This CDR3 spans 14 amino acids. The V gene's germline CDR1 is LNHDA and CDR2 SQIVND (reference sequence). Trimming removed 6 bases from V and 5 bases from J, with 14 bases in between. CDR3 protein: CASSPGAQHNEQFF. CDR3 DNA sequence: TGTGCCAGTAGCCCTGGGGCTCAACACAATGAGCAGTTCTTC.

The rearrangement links TRBV28 to TRBJ2-3; D remains unclear. There are 11 residues in the CDR3. Per the germline V gene, CDR1 is MDHEN and CDR2 is SYDVKM. V was pared by 7 bases and J by 6 bases, with 8 bases between. Here the CDR3 reads CASTRRDTQYF. DNA of the CDR3: TGTGCCAGCACCCGGCGGGATACGCAGTATTTT.

The chain is built from TRBV5-3 and TRBJ1-1, with D maybe TRBD1 (5 bases). TRBV5-3 is identified as an open reading frame with a role that is uncertain. CDR3 length: 12 amino acids. Between the trimmed V and J ends, which lost 4 bases and 8 bases, there was a span of 12 bases. CDR3 bases: TGTGCCAGAAGCCCGGAGGGGTCAGAAGCTTTCTTT. Translating gives CARSPEGSEAFF.

This clone was seen just once. V is TRBV30 and J is TRBJ1-2; no definite D call. Germline loops: CDR1 GTSNPN, CDR2 SVGIG (reference sequence). This CDR3 spans 14 amino acids. V lost 3 bases and J 7 bases, leaving 18 bases between the germline ends. CDR3 nucleotide sequence: TGTGCCTGGAGCTTGGACTTTCTAGGGCTTGGCTACACCTTC. Translation gives CAWSLDFLGLGYTF.